This entry is about one T cell receptor (beta chain). This clonotype was counted only a few times. Its antigen is not yet known. Base-call qualities are not available, and no considerably larger clone is one nucleotide away. As encoded in the germline V gene (reference sequence), CDR1 is PRHDT while CDR2 is FYEKMQ. Cut back by 5 bases and 6 bases, the V and J ends lie 16 bases apart. The cysteine opens and the phenylalanine closes a CDR3 of 14 amino acids. CDR3 DNA is the only sequence kept; it has 42 bases, read in frame from the first base. Donors were 39 systemically healthy Caucasian individuals from Russia aged 6 to 90 years. Each donor gave about 9.8 milliliters of peripheral blood, drawn into EDTA-treated Vacutainer tubes. PBMCs were isolated by Ficoll-Paque density-gradient centrifugation, with at least 7 million obtained per sample. Total RNA was extracted from PBMCs with Trizol reagent, with at least 6 micrograms obtained per sample. For every donor, flow cytometry on a PBMC aliquot measured the percentage of naive CD45RAhigh/CD27high T cells.

Library method: 5' RACE. The sequencing machine was an Illumina HiSeq 2500. A second PCR of roughly 7 to 11 cycles was performed with a sample-barcoded 5' primer and a J-beta primer mix. Each TCR beta cDNA molecule received a unique molecular identifier from a template-switch 5' adaptor carrying 12 random nucleotides. Each sample yielded at least 3 million CDR3-containing paired-end reads. All of the RNA was converted into first-strand cDNA using the Mint cDNA synthesis kit, with a TRBC-specific oligonucleotide serving as the primer. After uracil-DNA glycosylase treatment, a first 18-cycle PCR used universal primers M1SS and BC2_uni_R on all cDNA. The authors' analysis ran thus. For normalization, 1 million high-quality reads, each with a distinct molecular identifier, were randomly selected from each sample. Instead of being binned into consensus sequences, reads with shared molecular identifiers were discarded. CDR3 identification, clonotype clustering and error correction used MiTCR with a Q25 quality threshold and the strictest error-elimination algorithm. A nonparametric unseen species model with Euler transformation was used to estimate a lower bound on total TCR beta diversity. TCRdb handled the public reads itself, with Q25 trimming in fastp and clone calling in MiXCR, and kept productive beta chains. Duplicate CDR3 protein sequences are folded into a single record with the most common DNA and genes. TCRdb, not the original authors, processed these V and J calls. Across this sample there are about 720,000 distinct CDR3 sequences, with around 25% seen only once. Jointly, the top ten make up 3% to 4% of the sample.

This record belongs to a study of blood T cells in healthy people across ages (dated by TCRdb to about 2015). Regarding the complete study: Template switching captured roughly one uniquely barcoded TCR beta cDNA molecule per two T cells in model experiments. Age-related changes in TCR beta repertoire diversity were measured in the study by deep sequencing normalized with unique cDNA molecular identifiers. The donors were split into four age groups: young (average around 15 years), middle-aged (39), aged (roughly 68) and long-lived (approximately 80). Two additional independent replicas of 1 million unique cDNA reads from the same blood draw were analyzed for two donors (one aged 18 to 30 and one aged 80 or older).

What the work shows at the level of the full study, not this receptor alone: Because donor CMV infection status was unknown, age-related changes in expanded clonotypes were potentially confounded. The long-lived group showed more naive CD4+ T cells, fewer expanded clones and increased TCR diversity than the aged group, suggesting age selection. A strong correlation was found between observed TCR beta diversity and the percentage of naive T cells measured by flow cytometry. As age increased, observed TCR beta diversity per million T cells dropped in a roughly linear way, and a significant reduction was already evident by age about 40. Estimates of total diversity based on one million sequenced T cells were considered lower bounds and underestimates. Conclusive comparison of naive and antigen-experienced compartments was prevented by the profiling of bulk unsorted PBMCs.

This sample was shared with a second study, whose subject was T cells of mothers and their children. As that second study puts it: Nine systemically healthy Caucasian individuals, comprising three mothers and their six children, were included as donors. cDNA synthesis used all of the extracted RNA, with roughly 1.5 ug of RNA in each 15 ul reaction. In the second PCR, sample barcodes and 2-4 random nucleotides were introduced via the M1S primer. Over 8 million TCR beta CDR3 reads came from each mother, compared with approximately 3.1 million reads from each child. Thymic selection shapes the output of TCR recombination in a similar way in related and unrelated pairs, and inherited differences have a minor effect. Normalized repertoire overlap in related mother-child pairs was always slightly higher than in unrelated mother-child pairs, but the difference was never significant. Persistent microchimeric T cell clones were not detected, at a sensitivity of roughly 100 clones per million clonotypes. In the study, deep NGS was used to compare the TCR beta repertoires of mothers and children, and features distinguishing related mother-child pairs from unrelated individuals were sought. The mean age was around 40 +/- 4 years for the mothers and around 10 +/- 4 years for the children. After adapter ligation with NEBNext reagents, the libraries were sequenced on Illumina HiSeq 2000 with 100+100 nt paired-end reads. To prevent cross-contamination, the mother and child libraries were prepared a month apart and were sequenced in separate runs. Between roughly 500,000 and 2,300,000 distinct TCR beta clonotypes were identified per donor. Naive TCR beta clonotypes were estimated from low-frequency clonotypes matched to each donor's FACS-determined naive share, without sorting.

The sequence is built from TRBV13 and TRBJ1-1, with the D segment identity uncertain. Sequencing input: blood. The TCR was taken from a boy aged 5 to 17 in good health. In nucleotides, the sequence is TGTGCCAGCAGCCCCCAGGAGTTTGGGCCTGAAGCTTTCTTT. It specifies CASSPQEFGPEAFF.